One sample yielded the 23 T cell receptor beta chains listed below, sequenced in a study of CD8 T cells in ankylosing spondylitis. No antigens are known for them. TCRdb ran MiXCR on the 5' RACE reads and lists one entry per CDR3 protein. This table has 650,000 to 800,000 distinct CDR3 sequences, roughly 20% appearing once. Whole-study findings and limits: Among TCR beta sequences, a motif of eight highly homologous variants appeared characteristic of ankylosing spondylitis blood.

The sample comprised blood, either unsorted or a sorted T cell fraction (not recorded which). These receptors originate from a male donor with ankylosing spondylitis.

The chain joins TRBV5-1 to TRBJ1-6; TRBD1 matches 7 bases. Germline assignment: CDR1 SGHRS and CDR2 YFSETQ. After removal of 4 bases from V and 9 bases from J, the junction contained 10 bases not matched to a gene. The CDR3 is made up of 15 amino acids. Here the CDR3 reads CASSPAAGGSSPLHF. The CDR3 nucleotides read TGCGCCAGCAGCCCGGCGGCAGGGGGAAGTTCACCCCTCCACTTT.

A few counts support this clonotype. The DNA for the CDR3 is TGTGCCAGCGGACGGGACTCATACTACGAGCAGTACTTC. Protein sequence: CASGRDSYYEQYF. The gene calls are TRBV2 and TRBJ2-7, with TRBD2 as a possible D gene (6 bases). Looked up from germline, CDR1 is SNHLY and CDR2 is FYNNEI. V gave up 8 bases and J gave up 3 bases, with 14 bases separating them. The CDR3 runs to 13 residues.

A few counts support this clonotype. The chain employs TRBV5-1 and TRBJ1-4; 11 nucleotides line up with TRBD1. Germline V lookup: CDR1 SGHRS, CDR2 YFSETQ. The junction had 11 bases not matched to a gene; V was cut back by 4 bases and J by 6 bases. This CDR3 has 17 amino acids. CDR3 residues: CASSPTTPGQGDEKLFF. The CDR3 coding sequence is TGCGCCAGCAGCCCTACTACGCCGGGACAGGGGGATGAAAAACTGTTTTTT.

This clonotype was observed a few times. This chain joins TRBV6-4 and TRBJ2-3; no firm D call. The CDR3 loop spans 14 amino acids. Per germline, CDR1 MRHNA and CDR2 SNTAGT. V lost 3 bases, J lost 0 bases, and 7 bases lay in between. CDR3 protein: CASSDGPSTDTQYF. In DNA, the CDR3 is TGTGCCAGCAGTGATGGCCCTAGCACAGATACGCAGTATTTT.

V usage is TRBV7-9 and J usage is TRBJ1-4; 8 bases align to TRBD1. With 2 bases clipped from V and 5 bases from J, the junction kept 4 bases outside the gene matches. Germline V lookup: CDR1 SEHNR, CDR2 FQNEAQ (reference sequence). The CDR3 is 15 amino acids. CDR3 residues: CASSLTGGLNEKLFF. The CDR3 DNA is TGTGCCAGCAGCTTAACAGGGGGATTAAATGAAAAACTGTTTTTT.

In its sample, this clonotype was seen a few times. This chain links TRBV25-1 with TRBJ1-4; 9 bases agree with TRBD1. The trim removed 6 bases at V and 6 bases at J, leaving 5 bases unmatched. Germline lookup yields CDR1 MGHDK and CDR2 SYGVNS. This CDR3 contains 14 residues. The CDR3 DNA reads TGTGCCAGCAGCGACAGGGGGGCTTATGAAAAACTGTTTTTT. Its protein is CASSDRGAYEKLFF.

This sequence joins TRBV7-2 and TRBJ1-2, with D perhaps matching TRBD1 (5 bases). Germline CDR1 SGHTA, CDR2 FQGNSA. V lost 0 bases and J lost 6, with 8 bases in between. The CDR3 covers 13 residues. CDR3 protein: CASSLAPGDGYTF. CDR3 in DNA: TGTGCCAGCAGCTTAGCCCCGGGGGATGGCTACACCTTC.

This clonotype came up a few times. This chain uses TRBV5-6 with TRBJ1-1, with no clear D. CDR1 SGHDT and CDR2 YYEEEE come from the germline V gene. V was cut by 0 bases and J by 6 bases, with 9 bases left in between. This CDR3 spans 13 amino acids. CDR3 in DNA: TGTGCCAGCAGCTTGGGGTCAGCCCCTGAAGCTTTCTTT. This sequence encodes CASSLGSAPEAFF.

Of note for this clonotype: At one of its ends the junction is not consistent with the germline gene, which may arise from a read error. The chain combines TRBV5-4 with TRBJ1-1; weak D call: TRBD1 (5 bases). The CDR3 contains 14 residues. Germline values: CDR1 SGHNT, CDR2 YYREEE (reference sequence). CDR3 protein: CASSLRAGFPEGAF. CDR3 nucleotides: TGTGCCAGCAGCCTCCGGGCAGGTTTTCCCGAAGGGGCCTTT.

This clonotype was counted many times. In nucleotides, the CDR3 is TGTGCCATCCGGGACGTAGATAATTCACCCCTCCACTTT. Amino acids: CAIRDVDNSPLHF. The rearrangement uses TRBV10-3 and TRBJ1-6, with D perhaps TRBD1 (5 bases). From germline, CDR1 is ENHRY and CDR2 SYGVKD. This CDR3 has 13 residues. The V end lost 8 bases, the J end lost 5 bases, and 10 bases lay between the germline ends.

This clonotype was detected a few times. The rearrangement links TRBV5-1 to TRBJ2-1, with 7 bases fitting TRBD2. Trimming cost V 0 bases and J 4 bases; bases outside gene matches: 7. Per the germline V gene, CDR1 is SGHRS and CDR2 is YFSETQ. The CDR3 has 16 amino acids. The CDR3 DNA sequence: TGCGCCAGCAGCTTGGTTTTCCCCGGGGGGTACAATGAGCAGTTCTTC. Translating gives CASSLVFPGGYNEQFF. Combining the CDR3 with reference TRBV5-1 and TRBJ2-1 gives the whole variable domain KAGVTQTPRYLIKTRGQQVTLSCSPISGHRSVSWYQQTPGQGLQFLFEYFSETQRNKGNFPGRFSGRQFSNSRSEMNVSTLELGDSALYLCASSLVFPGGYNEQFFGPGTRLTVL.

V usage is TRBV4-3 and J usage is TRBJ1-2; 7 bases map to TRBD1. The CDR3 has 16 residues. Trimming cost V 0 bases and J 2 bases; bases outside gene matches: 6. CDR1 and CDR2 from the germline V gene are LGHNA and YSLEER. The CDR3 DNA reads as TGCGCCAGCAGCCAAGATACTCGACAGGGAAACTATGGCTACACCTTC. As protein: CASSQDTRQGNYGYTF.

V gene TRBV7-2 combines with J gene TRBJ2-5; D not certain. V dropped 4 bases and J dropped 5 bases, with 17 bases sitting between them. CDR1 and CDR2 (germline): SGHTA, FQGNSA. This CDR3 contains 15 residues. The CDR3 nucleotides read TGTGCCAGCAGCTCTATCCAGGCGCCCAGGGAGACCCAGTACTTC. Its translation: CASSSIQAPRETQYF.

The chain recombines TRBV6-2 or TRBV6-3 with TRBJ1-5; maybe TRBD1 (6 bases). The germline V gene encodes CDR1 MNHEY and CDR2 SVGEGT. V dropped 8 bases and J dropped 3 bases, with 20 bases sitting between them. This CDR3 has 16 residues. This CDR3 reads CASRYGGRVYNQPQHF. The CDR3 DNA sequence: TGTGCCAGCCGCTACGGGGGCAGGGTATACAATCAGCCCCAGCATTTT.

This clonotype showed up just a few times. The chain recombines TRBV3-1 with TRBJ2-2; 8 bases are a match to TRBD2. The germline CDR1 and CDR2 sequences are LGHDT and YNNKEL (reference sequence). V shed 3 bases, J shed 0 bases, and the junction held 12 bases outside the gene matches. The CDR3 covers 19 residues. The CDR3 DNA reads TGTGCCAGCAGCCACACAAGGGCCCGAGCGGGGGCGAACACCGGGGAGCTGTTTTTT. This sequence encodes CASSHTRARAGANTGELFF.

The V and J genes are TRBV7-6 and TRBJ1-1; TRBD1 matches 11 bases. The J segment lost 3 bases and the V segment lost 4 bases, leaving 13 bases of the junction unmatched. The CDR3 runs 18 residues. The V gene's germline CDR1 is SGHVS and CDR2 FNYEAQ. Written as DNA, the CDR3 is TGTGCCAGCAGCTCTTTAATAGGGACAGGGGGGATCGACACTGAAGCTTTCTTT. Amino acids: CASSSLIGTGGIDTEAFF.

The CDR3 sequence: CASSSRDRDTQYF. The CDR3 DNA reads as TGTGCCAGCAGCAGCCGGGACAGAGATACGCAGTATTTT. The chain has TRBV3-1 and TRBJ2-3; TRBD1 matches 7 bases. CDR3 length equals 13 residues. Trimming cost V 5 bases and J 5 bases; bases outside gene matches: 4. CDR1 and CDR2 (germline): LGHDT, YNNKEL (reference sequence).

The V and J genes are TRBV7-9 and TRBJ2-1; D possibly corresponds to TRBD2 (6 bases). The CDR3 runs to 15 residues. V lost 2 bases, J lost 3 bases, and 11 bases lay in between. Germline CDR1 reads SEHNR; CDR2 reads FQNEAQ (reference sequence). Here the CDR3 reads CASSLSSGYYNEQFF. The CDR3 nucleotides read TGTGCCAGCAGCTTATCAAGCGGGTACTACAATGAGCAGTTCTTC.

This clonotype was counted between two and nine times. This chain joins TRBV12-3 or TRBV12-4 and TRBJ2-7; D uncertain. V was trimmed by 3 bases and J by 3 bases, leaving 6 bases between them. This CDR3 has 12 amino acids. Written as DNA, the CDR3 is TGTGCCAGCAGTTTTCATCGCTACGAGCAGTACTTC. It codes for CASSFHRYEQYF.

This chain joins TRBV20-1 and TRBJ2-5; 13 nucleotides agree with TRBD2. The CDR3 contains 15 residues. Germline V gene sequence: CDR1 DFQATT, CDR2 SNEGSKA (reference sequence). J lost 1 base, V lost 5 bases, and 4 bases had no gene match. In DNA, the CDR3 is TGCAGTGCTTTAACTAGCGGGAGGGCCCAAGAGACCCAGTACTTC. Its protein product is CSALTSGRAQETQYF.

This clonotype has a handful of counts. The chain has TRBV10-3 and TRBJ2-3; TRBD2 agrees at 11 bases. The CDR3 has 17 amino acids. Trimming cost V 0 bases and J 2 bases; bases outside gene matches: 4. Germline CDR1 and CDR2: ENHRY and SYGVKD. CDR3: CAISESASGGPTDTQYF. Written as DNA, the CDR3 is TGTGCCATCAGTGAGTCGGCTAGCGGGGGGCCCACAGATACGCAGTATTTT.

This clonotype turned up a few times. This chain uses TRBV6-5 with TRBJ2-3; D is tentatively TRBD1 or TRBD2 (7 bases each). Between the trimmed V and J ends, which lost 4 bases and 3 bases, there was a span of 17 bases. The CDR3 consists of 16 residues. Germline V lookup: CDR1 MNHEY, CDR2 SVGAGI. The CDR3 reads CASSWEGQPRTDTQYF. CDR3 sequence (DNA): TGTGCCAGCAGTTGGGAGGGACAGCCCCGGACAGATACGCAGTATTTT.

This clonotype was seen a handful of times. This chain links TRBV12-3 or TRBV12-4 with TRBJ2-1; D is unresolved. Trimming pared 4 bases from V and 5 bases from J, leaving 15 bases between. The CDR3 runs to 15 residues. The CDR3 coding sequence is TGTGCCAGCAGTTGGAGACGAGCGTGGGACAATGAGCAGTTCTTC. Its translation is CASSWRRAWDNEQFF.